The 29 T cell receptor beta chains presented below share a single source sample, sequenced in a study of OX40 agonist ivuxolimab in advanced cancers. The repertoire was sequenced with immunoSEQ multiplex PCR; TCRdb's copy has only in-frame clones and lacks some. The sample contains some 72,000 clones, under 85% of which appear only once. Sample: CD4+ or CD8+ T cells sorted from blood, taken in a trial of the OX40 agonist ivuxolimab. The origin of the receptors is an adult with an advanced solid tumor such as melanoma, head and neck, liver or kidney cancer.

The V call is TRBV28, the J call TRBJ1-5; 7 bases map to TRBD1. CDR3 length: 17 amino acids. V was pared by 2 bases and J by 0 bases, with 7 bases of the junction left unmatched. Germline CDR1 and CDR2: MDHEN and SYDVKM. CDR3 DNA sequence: TGTGCCAGCAGTTTACTTGGGGCAGGGGGTAGCAATCAGCCCCAGCATTTT. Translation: CASSLLGAGGSNQPQHF.

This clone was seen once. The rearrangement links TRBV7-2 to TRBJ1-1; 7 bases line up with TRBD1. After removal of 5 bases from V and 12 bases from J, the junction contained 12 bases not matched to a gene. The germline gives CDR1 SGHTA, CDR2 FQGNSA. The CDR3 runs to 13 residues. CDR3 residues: CASSPRTGGITFF. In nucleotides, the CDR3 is TGTGCCAGCAGCCCGCGGACAGGAGGTATAACTTTCTTT.

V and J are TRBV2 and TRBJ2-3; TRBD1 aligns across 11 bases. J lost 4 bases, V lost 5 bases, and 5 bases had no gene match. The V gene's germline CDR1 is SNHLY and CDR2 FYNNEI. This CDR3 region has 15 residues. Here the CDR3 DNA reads TGTGCCAGCAGTTTGCGGACAGGGGGCTCAGATACGCAGTATTTT. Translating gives CASSLRTGGSDTQYF.

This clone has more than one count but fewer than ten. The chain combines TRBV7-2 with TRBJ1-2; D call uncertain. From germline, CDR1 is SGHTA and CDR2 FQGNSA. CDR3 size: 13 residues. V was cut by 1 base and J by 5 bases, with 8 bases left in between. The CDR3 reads CASSLGAGYGYTF. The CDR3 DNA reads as TGTGCCAGCAGCTTAGGGGCAGGATATGGCTACACCTTC. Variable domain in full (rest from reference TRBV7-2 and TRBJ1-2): GAGVSQSPSNKVTEKGKDVELRCDPISGHTALYWYRQSLGQGLEFLIYFQGNSAPDKSGLPSDRFSAERTGGSVSTLTIQRTQQEDSAVYLCASSLGAGYGYTFGSGTRLTVV.

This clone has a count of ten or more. This CDR3 is CASTSGGGTYEQYF. The CDR3 DNA reads TGTGCCAGTACTAGCGGAGGTGGGACCTACGAGCAGTACTTC. This chain joins TRBV2 and TRBJ2-7; 8 positions agree with TRBD2. This CDR3 comprises 14 residues. CDR1 is SNHLY, CDR2 FYNNEI, per germline. V lost 9 bases, J lost 2 bases, and 9 bases stayed unmatched. The full variable domain, in which reference TRBV2 and TRBJ2-7 provide the parts outside the CDR3, is EPEVTQTPSHQVTQMGQEVILRCVPISNHLYFYWYRQILGQKVEFLVSFYNNEISEKSEIFDDQFSVERPDGSNFTLKIRSTKLEDSAMYFCASTSGGGTYEQYFGPGTRLTVT.

CDR3 in DNA: TGTGCCAGCAGTGAAGGGGGGACGGTGCCTGGCGAGCAGTACTTC. Its protein is CASSEGGTVPGEQYF. This sequence joins TRBV6-1 and TRBJ2-7; D is possibly TRBD1 or TRBD2 (5 bases each). This CDR3 has 15 residues. V was pared by 1 base and J by 6 bases, with 16 bases between. Germline V gene data show CDR1 as MNHNS and CDR2 as SASEGT.

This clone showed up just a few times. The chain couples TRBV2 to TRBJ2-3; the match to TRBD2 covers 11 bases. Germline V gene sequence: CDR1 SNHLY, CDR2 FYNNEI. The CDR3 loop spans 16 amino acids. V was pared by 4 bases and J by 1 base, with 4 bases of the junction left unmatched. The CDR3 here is CASSAGLAVGTDTQYF. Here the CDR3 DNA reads TGTGCCAGCAGTGCGGGACTAGCGGTCGGCACAGATACGCAGTATTTT.

CDR3 bases: TGTGCCATCAGTGAGTGGGGTACAGGGGAAGGATCCGGCGGGGAGCTGTTTTTT. This encodes CAISEWGTGEGSGGELFF. The V gene is TRBV10-3, the J gene TRBJ2-2; TRBD1 matches 7 bases. The CDR3 is made up of 18 amino acids. In germline, CDR1 is ENHRY, CDR2 SYGVKD. Germline trimming cut 1 base from V and 7 bases from J; bases unmatched to any gene: 15.

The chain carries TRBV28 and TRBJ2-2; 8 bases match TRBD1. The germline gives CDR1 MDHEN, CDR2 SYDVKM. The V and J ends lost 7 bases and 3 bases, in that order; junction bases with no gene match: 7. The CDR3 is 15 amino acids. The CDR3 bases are TGTGCCAGCATTGACAGGGGCTTATACACCGGGGAGCTGTTTTTT. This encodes CASIDRGLYTGELFF.

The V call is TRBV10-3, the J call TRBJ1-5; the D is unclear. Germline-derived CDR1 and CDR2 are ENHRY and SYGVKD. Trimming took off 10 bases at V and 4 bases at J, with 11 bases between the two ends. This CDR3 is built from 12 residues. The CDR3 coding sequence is TGTGCCACAGGCGGCCCTAATCAGCCCCAGCATTTT. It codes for CATGGPNQPQHF.

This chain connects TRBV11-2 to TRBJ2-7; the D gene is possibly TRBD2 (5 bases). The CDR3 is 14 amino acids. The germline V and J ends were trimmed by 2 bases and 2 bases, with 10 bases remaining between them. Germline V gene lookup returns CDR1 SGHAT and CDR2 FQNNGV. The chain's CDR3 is CASSLSSGAYEQYF. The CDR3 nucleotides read TGTGCCAGCAGCTTATCTTCCGGGGCCTACGAGCAGTACTTC.

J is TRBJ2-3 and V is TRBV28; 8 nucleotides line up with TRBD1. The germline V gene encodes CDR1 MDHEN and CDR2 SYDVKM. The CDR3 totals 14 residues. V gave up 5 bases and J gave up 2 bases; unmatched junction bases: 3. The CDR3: CASSNRGNTDTQYF. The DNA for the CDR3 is TGTGCCAGCAGTAACAGGGGGAACACAGATACGCAGTATTTT.

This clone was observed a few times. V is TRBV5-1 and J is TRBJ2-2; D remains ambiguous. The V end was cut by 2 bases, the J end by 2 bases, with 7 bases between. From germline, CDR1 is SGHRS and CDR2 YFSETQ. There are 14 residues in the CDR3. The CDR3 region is CASSLLENTGELFF. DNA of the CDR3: TGCGCCAGCAGCTTATTAGAAAACACCGGGGAGCTGTTTTTT.

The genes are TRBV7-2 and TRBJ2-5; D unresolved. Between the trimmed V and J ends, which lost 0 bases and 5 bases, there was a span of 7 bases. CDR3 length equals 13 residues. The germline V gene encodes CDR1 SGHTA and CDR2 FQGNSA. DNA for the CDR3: TGTGCCAGCAGCTTAGCGCCCCGGGAGACCCAGTACTTC. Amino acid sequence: CASSLAPRETQYF.

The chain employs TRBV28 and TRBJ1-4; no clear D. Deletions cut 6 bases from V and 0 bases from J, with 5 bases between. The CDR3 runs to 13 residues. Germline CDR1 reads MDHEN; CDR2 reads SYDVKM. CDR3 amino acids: CASRWTTNEKLFF. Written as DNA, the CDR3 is TGTGCCAGCAGGTGGACAACTAATGAAAAACTGTTTTTT.

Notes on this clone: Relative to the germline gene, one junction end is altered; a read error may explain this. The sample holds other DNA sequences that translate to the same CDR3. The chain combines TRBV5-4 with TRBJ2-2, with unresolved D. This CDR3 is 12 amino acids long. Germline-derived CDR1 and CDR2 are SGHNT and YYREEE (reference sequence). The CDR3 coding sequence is TGTGCCAGCAGCTCGAATACCGGGGAGCTGTTTTTT. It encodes CASSSNTGELFF.

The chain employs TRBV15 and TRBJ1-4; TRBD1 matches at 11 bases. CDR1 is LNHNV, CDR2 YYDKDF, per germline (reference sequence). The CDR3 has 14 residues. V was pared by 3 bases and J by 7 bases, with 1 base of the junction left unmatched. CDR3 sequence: CATSSGTGGEKLFF. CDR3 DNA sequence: TGTGCCACCAGCAGCGGGACAGGGGGTGAAAAACTGTTTTTT.

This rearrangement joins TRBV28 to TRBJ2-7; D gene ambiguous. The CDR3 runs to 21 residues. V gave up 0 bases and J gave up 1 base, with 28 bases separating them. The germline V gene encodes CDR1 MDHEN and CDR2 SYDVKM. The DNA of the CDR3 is TGTGCCAGCAGTTTATGGTACCCAATCCCTTTCAAAGATAATAGGTCCTACGAGCAGTACTTC. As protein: CASSLWYPIPFKDNRSYEQYF. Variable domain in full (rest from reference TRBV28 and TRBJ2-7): DVKVTQSSRYLVKRTGEKVFLECVQDMDHENMFWYRQDPGLGLRLIYFSYDVKMKEKGDIPEGYSVSREKKERFSLILESASTNQTSMYLCASSLWYPIPFKDNRSYEQYFGPGTRLTVT.

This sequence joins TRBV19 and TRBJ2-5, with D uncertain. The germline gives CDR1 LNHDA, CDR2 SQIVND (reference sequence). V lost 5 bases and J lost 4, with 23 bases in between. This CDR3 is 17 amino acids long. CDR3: CASSYSGRGTSGETQYF. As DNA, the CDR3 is TGTGCCAGTAGTTACAGTGGTCGTGGAACCTCGGGAGAGACCCAGTACTTC.

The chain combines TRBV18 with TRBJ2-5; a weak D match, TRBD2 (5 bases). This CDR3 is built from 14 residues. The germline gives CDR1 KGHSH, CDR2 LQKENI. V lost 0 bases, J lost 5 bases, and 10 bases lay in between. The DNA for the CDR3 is TGTGCCAGCTCACCACCAGCGGAGCTGGAGACCCAGTACTTC. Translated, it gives CASSPPAELETQYF.

CDR3 bases: TGTGCCAGCAGCCCCCCCGGGAAGGTTCGTCCCCAGCATTTT. Protein sequence: CASSPPGKVRPQHF. V and J are TRBV7-8 and TRBJ1-5; D call uncertain. V was clipped by 5 bases and J by 10 bases, with 18 bases between them. The germline gives CDR1 SGHVS, CDR2 FQNEAQ. CDR3 length equals 14 residues.

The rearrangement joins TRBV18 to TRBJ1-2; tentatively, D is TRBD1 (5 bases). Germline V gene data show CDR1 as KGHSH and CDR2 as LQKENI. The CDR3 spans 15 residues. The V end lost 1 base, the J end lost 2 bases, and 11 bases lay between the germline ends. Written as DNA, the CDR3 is TGTGCCAGCTCACCACAGGGGATCTCAAACTATGGCTACACCTTC. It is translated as CASSPQGISNYGYTF.

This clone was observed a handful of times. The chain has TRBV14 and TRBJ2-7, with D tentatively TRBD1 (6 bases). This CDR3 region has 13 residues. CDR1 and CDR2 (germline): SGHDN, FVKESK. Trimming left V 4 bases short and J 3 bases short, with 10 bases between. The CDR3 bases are TGTGCCAGCAGCCTCCAACAGGGCTACGAGCAGTACTTC. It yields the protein CASSLQQGYEQYF.

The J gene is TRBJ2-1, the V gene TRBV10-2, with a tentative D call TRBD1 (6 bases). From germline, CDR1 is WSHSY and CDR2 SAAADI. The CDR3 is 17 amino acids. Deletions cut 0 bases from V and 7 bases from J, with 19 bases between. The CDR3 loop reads CASSESKGVTPRNEQFF. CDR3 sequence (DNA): TGCGCCAGCAGTGAGTCGAAGGGGGTGACGCCAAGGAATGAGCAGTTCTTC.

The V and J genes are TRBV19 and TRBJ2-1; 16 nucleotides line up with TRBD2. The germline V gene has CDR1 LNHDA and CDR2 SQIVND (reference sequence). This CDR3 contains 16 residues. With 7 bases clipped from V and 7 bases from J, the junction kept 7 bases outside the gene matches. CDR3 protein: CASIGTSGRAWNEQFF. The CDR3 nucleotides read TGTGCCAGTATAGGGACTAGCGGGAGGGCCTGGAATGAGCAGTTCTTC.

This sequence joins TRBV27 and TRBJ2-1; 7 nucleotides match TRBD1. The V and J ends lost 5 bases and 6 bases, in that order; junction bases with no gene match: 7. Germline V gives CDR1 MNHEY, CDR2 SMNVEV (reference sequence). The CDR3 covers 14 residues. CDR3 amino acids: CASSPPYRGNEQFF. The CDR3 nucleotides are TGTGCCAGCAGTCCCCCGTACAGGGGCAATGAGCAGTTCTTC.

The CDR3 loop is CASSGTSGFQETQYF. The CDR3 bases are TGTGCCAGCAGCGGTACTAGCGGGTTCCAAGAGACCCAGTACTTC. The V gene is TRBV9, the J gene TRBJ2-5; 9 bases line up with TRBD2. The ends lost 3 bases at V and 1 base at J; junction bases unmatched: 4. This CDR3 has 15 residues. Germline V gives CDR1 SGDLS, CDR2 YYNGEE. The full variable domain, completed using reference TRBV9 and TRBJ2-5, is DSGVTQTPKHLITATGQRVTLRCSPRSGDLSVYWYQQSLDQGLQFLIQYYNGEERAKGNILERFSAQQFPDLHSELNLSSLELGDSALYFCASSGTSGFQETQYFGPGTRLLVL.

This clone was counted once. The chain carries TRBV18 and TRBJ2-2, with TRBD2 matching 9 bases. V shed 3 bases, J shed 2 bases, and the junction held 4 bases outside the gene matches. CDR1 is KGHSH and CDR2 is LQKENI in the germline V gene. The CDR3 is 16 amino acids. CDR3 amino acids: CASSPSSGANTGELFF. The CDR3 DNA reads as TGTGCCAGCTCACCTTCTAGCGGGGCCAACACCGGGGAGCTGTTTTTT.

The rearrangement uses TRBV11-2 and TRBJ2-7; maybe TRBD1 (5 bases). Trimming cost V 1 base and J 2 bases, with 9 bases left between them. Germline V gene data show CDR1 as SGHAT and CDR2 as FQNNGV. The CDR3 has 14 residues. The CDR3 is CASSLAQGPYEQYF. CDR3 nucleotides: TGTGCCAGCAGCTTAGCTCAGGGCCCCTACGAGCAGTACTTC. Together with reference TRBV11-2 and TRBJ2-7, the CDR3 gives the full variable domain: EAGVAQSPRYKIIEKRQSVAFWCNPISGHATLYWYQQILGQGPKLLIQFQNNGVVDDSQLPKDRFSAERLKGVDSTLKIQPAKLEDSAVYLCASSLAQGPYEQYFGPGTRLTVT.